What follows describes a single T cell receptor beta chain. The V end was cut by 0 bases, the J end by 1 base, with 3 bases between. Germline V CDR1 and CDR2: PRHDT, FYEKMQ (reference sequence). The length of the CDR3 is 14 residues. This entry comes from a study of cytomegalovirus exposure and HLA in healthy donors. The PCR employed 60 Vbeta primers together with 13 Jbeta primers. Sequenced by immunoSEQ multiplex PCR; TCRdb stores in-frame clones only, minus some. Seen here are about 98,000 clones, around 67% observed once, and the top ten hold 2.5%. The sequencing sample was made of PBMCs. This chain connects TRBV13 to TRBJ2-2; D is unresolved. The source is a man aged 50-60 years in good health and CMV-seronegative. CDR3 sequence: CASSLGLNTGELFF. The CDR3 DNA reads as TGTGCCAGCAGCTTAGGTCTGAACACCGGGGAGCTGTTTTTT.